Included here is one TCR beta chain sequence, with context. The antigen is unknown. Here immunoSEQ multiplex PCR was the method, and the copy in TCRdb shows in-frame clones only, minus some. Found here are about 97,000 clones, 65% to 85% of them singletons; the top ten hold 10% to 15%. CDR1 is SEHNR and CDR2 is FQNEAQ in the germline V gene (reference sequence). CDR3 length: 16 amino acids. V was trimmed by 4 bases and J by 0 bases, leaving 13 bases between them. The data were obtained in a study of PD-1 blockade in classical Hodgkin lymphoma. Study-level findings and limits: Newly diagnosed patients reportedly had lower baseline TCR diversity than healthy donors.

Brentuximab vedotin exposure varied, and every patient relapsed after autologous stem cell transplantation. The chain employs TRBV7-9 and TRBJ1-3; D not certain. This TCR derives from a human donor with classical Hodgkin lymphoma. The sample in question was peripheral blood mononuclear cells (PBMCs), obtained at baseline. As DNA, the CDR3 is TGTGCCAGCAGCTCCGGTGGCTTCAGCTCTGGAAACACCATATATTTT. Translating it yields CASSSGGFSSGNTIYF.